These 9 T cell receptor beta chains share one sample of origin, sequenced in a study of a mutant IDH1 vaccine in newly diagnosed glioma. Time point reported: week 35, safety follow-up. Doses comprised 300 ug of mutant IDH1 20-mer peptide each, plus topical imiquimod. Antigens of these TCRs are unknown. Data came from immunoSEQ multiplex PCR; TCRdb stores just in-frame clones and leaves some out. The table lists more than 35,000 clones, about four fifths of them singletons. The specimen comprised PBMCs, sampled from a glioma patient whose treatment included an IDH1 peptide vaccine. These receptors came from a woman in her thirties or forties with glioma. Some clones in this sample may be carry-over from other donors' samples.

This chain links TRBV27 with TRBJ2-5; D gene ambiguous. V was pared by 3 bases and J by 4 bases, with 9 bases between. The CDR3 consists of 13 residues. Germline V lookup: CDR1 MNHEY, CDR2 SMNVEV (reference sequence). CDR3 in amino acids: CASSFRVGETQYF. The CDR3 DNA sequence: TGTGCCAGCAGTTTCCGCGTCGGAGAGACCCAGTACTTC.

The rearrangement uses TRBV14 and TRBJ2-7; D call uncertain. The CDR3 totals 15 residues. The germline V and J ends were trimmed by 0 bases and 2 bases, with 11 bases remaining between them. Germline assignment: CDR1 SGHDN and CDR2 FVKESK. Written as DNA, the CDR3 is TGTGCCAGCAGCCAAGATTCGGGCCTTACCTACGAGCAGTACTTC. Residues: CASSQDSGLTYEQYF.

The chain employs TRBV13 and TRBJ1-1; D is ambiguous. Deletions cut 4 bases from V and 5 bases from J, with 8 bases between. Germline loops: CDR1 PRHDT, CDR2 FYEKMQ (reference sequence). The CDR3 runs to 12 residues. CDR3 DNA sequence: TGTGCCAGCAGCTCGCCGAGAACTGAAGCTTTCTTT. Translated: CASSSPRTEAFF.

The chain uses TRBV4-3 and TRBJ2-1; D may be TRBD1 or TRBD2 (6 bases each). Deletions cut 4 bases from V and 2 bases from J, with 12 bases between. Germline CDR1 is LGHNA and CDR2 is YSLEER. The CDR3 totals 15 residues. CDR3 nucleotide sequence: TGCGCCAGCAGCCTGGAGGGGGGCGCCTACAATGAGCAGTTCTTC. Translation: CASSLEGGAYNEQFF.

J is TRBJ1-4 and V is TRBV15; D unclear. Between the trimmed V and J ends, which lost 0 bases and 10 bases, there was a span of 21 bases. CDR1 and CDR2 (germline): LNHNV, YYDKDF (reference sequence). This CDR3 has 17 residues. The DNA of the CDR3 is TGTGCCACCAGCAGAGATGTGAGTGGGTTCCGGGTCGGAAAACTGTTTTTT. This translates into CATSRDVSGFRVGKLFF.

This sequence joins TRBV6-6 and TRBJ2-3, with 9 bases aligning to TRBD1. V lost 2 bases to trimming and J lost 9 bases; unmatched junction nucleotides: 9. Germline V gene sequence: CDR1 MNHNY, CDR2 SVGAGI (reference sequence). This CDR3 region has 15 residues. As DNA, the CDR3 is TGTGCCAGCAGTTACGCCGTCCTACAGGGGGCGACGCAGTATTTT. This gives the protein CASSYAVLQGATQYF.

CDR3 residues: CASSFPGGRSADTQYF. In DNA, the CDR3 is TGTGCCAGCAGCTTTCCGGGGGGCCGATCCGCAGATACGCAGTATTTT. V and J are TRBV5-4 and TRBJ2-3, with D possibly TRBD2 on 7 matching bases. Germline V gene data show CDR1 as SGHNT and CDR2 as YYREEE (reference sequence). V was clipped by 2 bases and J by 4 bases, with 17 bases between them. This CDR3 is 16 amino acids long.

The CDR3 loop reads CASSIGAGGATNEKLFF. CDR3 in DNA: TGTGCCAGTAGTATTGGGGCAGGGGGCGCAACTAATGAAAAACTGTTTTTT. The gene calls are TRBV19 and TRBJ1-4, with TRBD1 matching 8 bases. The trim removed 3 bases at V and 0 bases at J, leaving 6 bases unmatched. CDR1 is LNHDA and CDR2 is SQIVND in the germline V gene (reference sequence). This CDR3 region has 17 residues.

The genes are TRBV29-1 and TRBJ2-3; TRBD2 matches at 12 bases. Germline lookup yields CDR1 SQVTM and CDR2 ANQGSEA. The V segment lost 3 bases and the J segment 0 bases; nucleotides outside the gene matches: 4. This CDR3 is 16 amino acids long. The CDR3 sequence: CSVEGLAGTSTDTQYF. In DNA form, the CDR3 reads TGCAGCGTTGAGGGACTAGCGGGCACTAGCACAGATACGCAGTATTTT.